The sequence of this T cell receptor (beta chain) was determined in a study of cytomegalovirus exposure and HLA in healthy donors. Study-wide findings and caveats: Reports credit the classifier with highly specific, highly sensitive diagnosis of cytomegalovirus status. As a later analysis showed, several of the most significant clusters appeared to be linked to common viral pathogens.

About this clone: The antigen remains unidentified.

Unrecorded immune exposure was likely among donors, who were nominally healthy when sampled. CDR1 KGHSH and CDR2 LQKENI come from the germline V gene. CDR3 length: 13 residues. Trimming took off 6 bases at V and 7 bases at J, with 15 bases between the two ends. PCR was performed using 60 Vbeta and 13 Jbeta primers. Only in-frame clones appear in the TCRdb table, and some are missing; sequencing was by immunoSEQ multiplex PCR. Among 95,000 to 150,000 clones, over 65% were seen once, and the ten largest hold about 3.5%. This sequence was found in a woman in her thirties in good health and CMV-seropositive. This chain links TRBV18 with TRBJ1-2; no clear D. Sequenced sample: PBMCs. CDR3 protein: CASSPFGEVGYTF. The CDR3 DNA reads as TGTGCCAGCTCCCCGTTTGGGGAGGTTGGCTACACCTTC.